Sequencing of this T cell receptor beta chain was carried out in a study of post-analysis software for immune sequencing data. Study-wide points: Normalized Chao1 diversity was significantly reduced in patients versus controls.

This clonotype has a handful of counts. Its antigen remains unknown. Incorporated into the TCR beta cDNA libraries were unique molecular identifiers, which served to reduce PCR and sequencing biases. TCRdb re-called the PCR reads with MiXCR, one entry per CDR3 protein. The table lists about 430,000 distinct CDR3 sequences, roughly 40% of them singletons. The material sequenced was blood. The TCR sequence derives from a girl aged 2-10 years with multiple sclerosis.

The DNA for the CDR3 is TGTGCCAGCAGTTTTTGGGGGGCCGACTCCTACGAGCAGTACTTC. Translated, it gives CASSFWGADSYEQYF. The genes are TRBV28 and TRBJ2-7; D may be TRBD1 or TRBD2 (6 bases each). CDR1 MDHEN and CDR2 SYDVKM come from the germline V gene. The CDR3 runs to 15 residues. Between the trimmed V and J ends, which lost 3 bases and 0 bases, there was a span of 12 bases.